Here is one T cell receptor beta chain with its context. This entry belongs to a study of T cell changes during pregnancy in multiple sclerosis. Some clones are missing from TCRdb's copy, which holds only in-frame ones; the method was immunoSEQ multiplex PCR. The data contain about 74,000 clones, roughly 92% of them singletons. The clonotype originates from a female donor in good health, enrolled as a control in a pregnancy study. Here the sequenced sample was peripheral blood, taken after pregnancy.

CDR3 sequence: CASSPVGGEAFF. In DNA, the CDR3 is TGTGCCAGCAGTCCAGTTGGGGGGGAGGCTTTCTTT. This sequence joins TRBV27 and TRBJ1-1; maybe TRBD1 (5 bases). Germline CDR1 and CDR2: MNHEY and SMNVEV (reference sequence). CDR3 length equals 12 residues. V lost 5 bases and J 11 bases, leaving 15 bases between the germline ends.